This entry concerns a single T cell receptor beta chain. Its antigen is undetermined. CDR3 length: 15 amino acids. V gave up 4 bases and J gave up 9 bases, with 21 bases separating them. Looked up from germline, CDR1 is MNHEY and CDR2 is SVGAGI. The PCR was carried out with 60 Vbeta primers and 13 Jbeta primers. Profiled with immunoSEQ multiplex PCR; TCRdb holds only in-frame clones, not every one. The sample holds roughly 120,000 clones; around 79% are singletons and the top ten take around 1.3%. This sample was taken from a study of cytomegalovirus exposure and HLA in healthy donors. Study-wide points: It was confirmed in vitro that a few of the CMV-associated chains were specific for CMV antigens. HLA allele associations emerged for roughly 16,000 TCR beta sequences in a later analysis, at 0.05 false discovery rate. DRB1 showed the most TCR associations and HLA-C the fewest in a later analysis, as rates varied by HLA locus.

The chain employs TRBV6-5 and TRBJ2-5, with a possible D match to TRBD2 (5 bases). This clonotype was obtained from a woman aged 30 to 39 in good health and CMV-seronegative. Sequencing was done on a sample of PBMCs. CDR3 coding DNA: TGTGCCAGCAGTTTAAGCGGCACTAATGGTCGGGCCCAGTACTTC. Translated: CASSLSGTNGRAQYF.